This T cell receptor beta chain was observed in a study of blood T cell repertoires in COVID-19. Across the study: The United States, Italy and Spain were the sources of the acute and convalescent COVID-19 samples. PBMCs, B-cell-depleted T cells, or T cells were the source of the cDNA or gDNA that made up the material.

In the original processing: Nucleated cell counts were estimated from reference gene primer amplification. Repertoires were generated with immunoSEQ multiplex PCR, while TCRdb's copy carries only in-frame clones and drops some. That table supplies the V and J calls and clone size; D and trimming were determined from the DNA. This table has approximately 280,000 clones, 70% to 90% appearing once. With V trimmed by 1 base and J by 5 bases, 7 bases remained unmatched. The CDR3 extends over 15 amino acids. Germline V gene data show CDR1 as SGHRS and CDR2 as YFSETQ. The receptor was derived from a woman aged 60 to 75 with acute or convalescent COVID-19. The chain joins TRBV5-1 to TRBJ2-7; 9 positions match TRBD1. The sample consisted of peripheral blood. The CDR3 region has the DNA TGCGCCAGCAGCTTGACAGGGGGCATTACTAACGAGCAGTACTTC. This sequence encodes CASSLTGGITNEQYF.